Listed below are T cell receptor beta chains from one sample, sequenced in a study of shared clonotypes between healthy human individuals. The table came from immunoSEQ multiplex PCR; TCRdb's copy has only in-frame clones and leaves some out. Of millions of clones detected, approximately 94% appear once; the ten largest clones hold more than 0.12%. The specimen sequenced was naive CD4+ T cells sorted from blood. Every receptor here comes from a man in his late teens or twenties in good health. Each CDR3 is given with its conserved first and last residue. Fields, in order: D gene, J gene, V gene, CDR3 length, clone size, CDR3 DNA, CDR3 protein. A D gene is named only where the DNA matches it firmly. Not every row has a clone size; where given, it reads once, few, many or a size class.

NA TRBJ1-4 TRBV7-8 15 NA TGTGCCAGCAGCTTAGCGGCAGGGCCCAATGAAAAACTGTTTTTT CASSLAAGPNEKLFF
NA TRBJ2-2 TRBV28 14 NA TGTGCCAGCGTTCAGGGAAGCCCGACCGGGGAGCTGTTTTTT CASVQGSPTGELFF
NA TRBJ2-1 TRBV7-9 12 NA TGTGCCAGCAGTCTTAGGGGGGATGAGCAGTTCTTC CASSLRGDEQFF
TRBD2 TRBJ2-5 TRBV7-6 18 NA TGTGCCAGCAGTTTGGGACTAGCGGGGGCTGGGTACCAAGAGACCCAGTACTTC CASSLGLAGAGYQETQYF
NA TRBJ1-5 TRBV10-3 15 NA TGTGCCATCAGTGAGTCCGAGGGGGTCAATCAGCCCCAGCATTTT CAISESEGVNQPQHF
NA TRBJ2-3 TRBV5-4 14 NA TGTGCCAGCAGCTTGGCCTTCATCACAGATACGCAGTATTTT CASSLAFITDTQYF
TRBD1 TRBJ2-7 TRBV7-9 17 NA TGTGCCAGCAGCTTAGCGGCCCTGGGACAGCCTTTCTACGAGCAGTACTTC CASSLAALGQPFYEQYF
TRBD1 TRBJ1-1 TRBV19 14 NA TGTGCCAGTAGTAGAGACAGGGGTAACACTGAAGCTTTCTTT CASSRDRGNTEAFF
NA TRBJ1-1 TRBV11-2 13 NA TGTGCCAGCACCTTCAGGGAGAACACTGAAGCTTTCTTT CASTFRENTEAFF
TRBD1 TRBJ1-2 TRBV30 14 NA TGTGCCTGGAGGGAGACAGGGGCCTTTAGAGGCTACACCTTC CAWRETGAFRGYTF
TRBD1 TRBJ2-3 TRBV5-4 15 once TGTGCCAGCAGCTACGGGACAGGGACCACAGATACGCAGTATTTT CASSYGTGTTDTQYF
TRBD1 TRBJ2-5 TRBV11-3 16 NA TGTGCCAGCAGTAAATCGGGACAGGCCCGAGGAGAGACCCAGTACTTC CASSKSGQARGETQYF
NA TRBJ1-3 TRBV19 17 NA TGTGCCAGTAAAGCGCTACAACCTACCCCGACTGGAAACACCATATATTTT CASKALQPTPTGNTIYF
NA TRBJ1-1 TRBV19 16 NA TGTGCCAGTAGTGCAGTACGGGAGACCGTTAACACTGAAGCTTTCTTT CASSAVRETVNTEAFF
TRBD1 TRBJ2-3 TRBV7-2 15 NA TGTGCCAGCAGCGGACAGGGGGCAAAGTCAGATACGCAGTATTTT CASSGQGAKSDTQYF
NA TRBJ2-7 TRBV6-1 12 NA TGTGCCAGCACGGGGAACTCCTACGAGCAGTACTTC CASTGNSYEQYF
NA TRBJ2-2 TRBV4-1 14 NA TGCGCCAGCAGGACTAATCAGGGCACCGGGGAGCTGTTTTTT CASRTNQGTGELFF
TRBD2 TRBJ2-3 TRBV5-4 15 NA TGTGCCAGCAGCCCTGGGACTAGCGCCGCCCATACGCAGTATTTT CASSPGTSAAHTQYF
TRBD2 TRBJ2-3 TRBV9 16 NA TGTGCCAGCAGCGTGGGGACTAGCGGGATGGTAGATACGCAGTATTTT CASSVGTSGMVDTQYF
NA TRBJ1-2 TRBV28 15 NA TGTGCCAGCACCCTAGGCGGGCAAGCTAACTATGGCTACACCTTC CASTLGGQANYGYTF
TRBD1 TRBJ2-5 TRBV6-6 16 NA TGTGCCAGCAGTTACTCTTCCGCAGGGGGAGAAGAGACCCAGTACTTC CASSYSSAGGEETQYF
TRBD1 TRBJ2-7 TRBV27 14 NA TGTGCCAGCAGTTTAGGGACAGTCCCCTACGAGCAGTACTTC CASSLGTVPYEQYF
TRBD1 TRBJ1-6 TRBV7-9 14 NA TGTGCCAGCAGCTTAGGGGACAGTAATTCACCCCTCCACTTT CASSLGDSNSPLHF
TRBD1 TRBJ1-1 TRBV10-3 14 NA TGTGCCATCAGTGCGGACAGGGGGCGGGTTGAAGCTTTCTTT CAISADRGRVEAFF
NA TRBJ2-3 TRBV5-1 15 NA TGCGCCAGTAGACAGGCTGACGTTAGCACAGATACGCAGTATTTT CASRQADVSTDTQYF
NA TRBJ2-3 TRBV4-1 15 NA TGCGCCAGCAGCCAAGAGCTGGGGGCGCGGGATACGCAGTATTTT CASSQELGARDTQYF
TRBD1 TRBJ1-4 TRBV9 15 NA TGTGCCAGCAGCGAGAGGGGACAGGGGAGTGAAAAACTGTTTTTT CASSERGQGSEKLFF
NA TRBJ2-7 TRBV30 14 once TGTGCCTGGAGTGTACCAGGTGGGACCTACGAGCAGTACTTC CAWSVPGGTYEQYF
NA TRBJ1-2 TRBV28 13 NA TGTGCCAGCAGTTCTCCAGGACCCTATGGCTACACCTTC CASSSPGPYGYTF
TRBD2 TRBJ2-1 TRBV10-3 15 NA TGTGCCATCAGTGAGTCGGGCGGGAGGGAGGCTGAGCAGTTCTTC CAISESGGREAEQFF
NA TRBJ2-1 TRBV18 13 NA TGTGCCAGCTCGCCACCAGGGGCCAATGAGCAGTTCTTC CASSPPGANEQFF
NA TRBJ2-7 TRBV6-5 15 NA TGTGCCAGCAGTTACTCGGCCGCAGGTGTGAGCGAGCAGTACTTC CASSYSAAGVSEQYF